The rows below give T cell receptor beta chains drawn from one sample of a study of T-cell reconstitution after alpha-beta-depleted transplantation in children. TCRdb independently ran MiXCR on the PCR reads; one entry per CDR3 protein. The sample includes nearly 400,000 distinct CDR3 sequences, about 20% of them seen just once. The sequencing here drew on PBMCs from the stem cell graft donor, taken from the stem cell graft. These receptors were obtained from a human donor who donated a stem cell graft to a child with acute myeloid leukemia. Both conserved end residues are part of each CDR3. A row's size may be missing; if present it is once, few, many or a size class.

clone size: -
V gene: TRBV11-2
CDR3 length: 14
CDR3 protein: CASSPLTGLYEQYF

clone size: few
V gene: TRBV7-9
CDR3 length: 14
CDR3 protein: CASSLLGGLDTQYF

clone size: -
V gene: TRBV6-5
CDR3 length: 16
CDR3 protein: CASSFRGTGSTNEQFF

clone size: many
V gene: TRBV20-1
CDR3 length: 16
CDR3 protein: CSAGVLAGYYAYEQYF

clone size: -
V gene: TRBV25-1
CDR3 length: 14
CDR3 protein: CATAGTRSTDTQYF

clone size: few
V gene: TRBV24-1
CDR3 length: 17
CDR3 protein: CATSDFGGFTSTDTQYF

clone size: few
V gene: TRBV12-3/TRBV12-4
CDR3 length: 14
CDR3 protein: CASSLRLAAYEQYF

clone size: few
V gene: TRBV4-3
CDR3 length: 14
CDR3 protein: CASSQEWGPNEQFF

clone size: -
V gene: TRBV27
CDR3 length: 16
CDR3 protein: CASSFIRGTGNNEQFF

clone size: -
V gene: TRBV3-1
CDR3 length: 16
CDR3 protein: CASSQGAGLAGETQYF

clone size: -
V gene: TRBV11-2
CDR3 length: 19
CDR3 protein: CASSSPGTSGETSTDTQYF

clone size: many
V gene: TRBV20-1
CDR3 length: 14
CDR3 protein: CSARDVQLVDEQFF

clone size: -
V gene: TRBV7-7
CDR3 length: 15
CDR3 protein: CASSPQTGEGDTQYF

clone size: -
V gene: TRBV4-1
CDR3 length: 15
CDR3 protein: CASSRTSGRMYEQYF

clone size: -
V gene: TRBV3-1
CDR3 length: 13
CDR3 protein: CASSPDNSYEQYF

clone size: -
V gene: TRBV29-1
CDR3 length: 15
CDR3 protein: CSVPPRTGSNYGYTF

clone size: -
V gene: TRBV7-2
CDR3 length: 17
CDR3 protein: CASSFGTGVTTYNEQFF

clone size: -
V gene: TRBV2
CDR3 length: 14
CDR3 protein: CAGSAGVGEETQYF

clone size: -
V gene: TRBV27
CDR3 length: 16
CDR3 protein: CASSVRSAAGYNEQFF

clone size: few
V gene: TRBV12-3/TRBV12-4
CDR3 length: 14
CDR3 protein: CASSWRGPQETQYF

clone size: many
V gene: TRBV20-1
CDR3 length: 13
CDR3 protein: CSASGGSINEQFF

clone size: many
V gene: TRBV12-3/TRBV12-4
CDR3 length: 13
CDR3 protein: CASSLKPDTAQHF

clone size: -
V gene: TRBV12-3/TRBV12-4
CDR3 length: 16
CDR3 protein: CASSYLTSGRRNIQYF

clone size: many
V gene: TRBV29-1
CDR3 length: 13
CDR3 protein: CSVGHSNPTGQYF

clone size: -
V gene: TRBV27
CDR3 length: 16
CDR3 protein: CASSVPSGTSYNEQFF

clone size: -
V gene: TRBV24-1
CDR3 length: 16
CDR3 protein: CATSDLSASSYNEQFF

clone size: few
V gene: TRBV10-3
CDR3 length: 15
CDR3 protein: CAISESRSGANVLTF

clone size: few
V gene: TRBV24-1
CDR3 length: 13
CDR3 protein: CATGHGPIDTQYF

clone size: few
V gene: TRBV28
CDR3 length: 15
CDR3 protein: CASSQGTGSSLGYTF

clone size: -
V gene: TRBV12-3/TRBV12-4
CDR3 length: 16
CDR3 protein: CASSFLGGTSSYEQYF

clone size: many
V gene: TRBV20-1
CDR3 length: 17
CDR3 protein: CSARELAGGSANQPQHF